This passage covers 10 T cell receptor beta chains from one sample sequenced in a study of shared clonotypes between healthy human individuals. Profiling relied on immunoSEQ multiplex PCR, and the TCRdb table lists in-frame clones only, not all of them. The sample contains around 1.4 million clones, 98% to 99% of which appear only once. Specimen: naive CD4+ T cells sorted from blood. Subset described: CD45RA+ positively selected. These receptors all come from a man aged 25 to 40 in good health.

The chain recombines TRBV29-1 with TRBJ1-5; unclear D gene. Germline V lookup: CDR1 SQVTM, CDR2 ANQGSEA. V was shortened by 5 bases and J by 0 bases, with 8 bases between the two germline ends. The CDR3 has 13 residues. CDR3 nucleotide sequence: TGCAGCGTTCAGAGCGATAGCAATCAGCCCCAGCATTTT. Amino acids: CSVQSDSNQPQHF.

This chain joins TRBV7-8 and TRBJ2-2; D is undetermined. Trimming took 5 bases from V and 1 from J, leaving 14 bases between them. Germline lookup yields CDR1 SGHVS and CDR2 FQNEAQ. The CDR3 length is 16 residues. The CDR3 bases are TGTGCCAGCAGCCCCCTCAATATCGGGAACACCGGGGAGCTGTTTTTT. Amino acids: CASSPLNIGNTGELFF.

The rearrangement links TRBV7-9 to TRBJ1-1, with TRBD1 matching over 7 bases. CDR1 and CDR2 from the germline V gene are SEHNR and FQNEAQ (reference sequence). The CDR3 has 18 residues. Trimming took 5 bases from V and 1 from J; bases not matched to a gene: 16. The CDR3 is CASSRPTGQSYRNTEAFF. CDR3 in DNA: TGTGCCAGCAGCCGGCCGACAGGGCAATCATACCGGAACACTGAAGCTTTCTTT.

The chain employs TRBV9 and TRBJ2-3; TRBD1 aligns across 11 bases. Trimming removed 3 bases from V and 5 bases from J; junction bases left unmatched: 8. CDR3 length: 16 amino acids. Germline V lookup: CDR1 SGDLS, CDR2 YYNGEE. CDR3 loop: CASSARGDRGVDTQYF. CDR3 coding DNA: TGTGCCAGCAGCGCCAGAGGGGACAGGGGGGTAGATACGCAGTATTTT.

As to this clone: Other DNA sequences in this sample translate to the same CDR3. CDR3 nucleotide sequence: TGTGCCAGCAGCCCCGGGGGGGATACGCAGTATTTT. It is translated as CASSPGGDTQYF. The chain recombines TRBV11-2 with TRBJ2-3; TRBD2 matches at 7 bases. The CDR3 contains 12 residues. From germline, CDR1 is SGHAT and CDR2 FQNNGV. Losses at the gene ends were 5 bases for V and 6 bases for J; bases not matched to a gene: 2.

The chain is built from TRBV5-1 and TRBJ2-5; D perhaps matches TRBD1 (6 bases). Germline-derived CDR1 and CDR2 are SGHRS and YFSETQ. The V end lost 6 bases, the J end lost 1 base, and 16 bases lay between the germline ends. The CDR3 runs 15 residues. The CDR3, as DNA: TGCGCCAGCAAGCCCAGGGGCCCCGCCCAAGAGACCCAGTACTTC. Protein product: CASKPRGPAQETQYF.

The CDR3 spells CASSGARGLIRGNTIYF. In nucleotides, the CDR3 is TGTGCCAGCAGCGGGGCCCGGGGGCTAATCAGAGGAAACACCATATATTTT. This chain links TRBV9 with TRBJ1-3; TRBD1 might be the D (6 bases). The V and J ends lost 3 bases and 4 bases respectively, with 20 bases between them. The CDR3 contains 17 residues. Per the germline V gene, CDR1 is SGDLS and CDR2 is YYNGEE.

The CDR3 DNA reads as TGCGCCAGCAGGAGTTCCGAGCAGTACTTC. Amino acids: CASRSSEQYF. This rearrangement joins TRBV10-2 to TRBJ2-7; D uncertain. The V gene's germline CDR1 is WSHSY and CDR2 SAAADI. The CDR3 extends over 10 amino acids. Deletions cut 6 bases from V and 6 bases from J, with 6 bases between.

V gene TRBV2 combines with J gene TRBJ1-3; no definite D call. This CDR3 is built from 11 residues. With 8 bases removed from V and 4 bases from J, the gap between germline ends came to 6 bases. Germline V CDR1 and CDR2: SNHLY, FYNNEI. This chain's CDR3 is CASSRGNTIYF. CDR3 sequence (DNA): TGTGCCAGCTCGAGGGGAAACACCATATATTTT.

This rearrangement joins TRBV19 to TRBJ2-2, with D possibly being TRBD2 (6 bases). V was shortened by 9 bases and J by 1 base, with 12 bases between the two germline ends. The CDR3 sequence is 14 residues long. CDR1 and CDR2 from the germline V gene are LNHDA and SQIVND (reference sequence). The CDR3 loop is CASGGGMNTGELFF. CDR3 bases: TGTGCCAGCGGAGGCGGGATGAACACCGGGGAGCTGTTTTTT.